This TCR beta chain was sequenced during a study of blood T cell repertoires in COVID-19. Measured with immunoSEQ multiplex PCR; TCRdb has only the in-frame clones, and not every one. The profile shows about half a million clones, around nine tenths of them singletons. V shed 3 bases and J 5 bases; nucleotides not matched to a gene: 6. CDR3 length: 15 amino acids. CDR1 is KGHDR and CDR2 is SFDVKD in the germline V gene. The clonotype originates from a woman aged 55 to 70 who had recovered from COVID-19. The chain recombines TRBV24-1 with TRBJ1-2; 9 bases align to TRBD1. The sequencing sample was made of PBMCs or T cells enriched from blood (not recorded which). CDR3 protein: CATSDTGTGLYGYTF. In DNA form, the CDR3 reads TGTGCCACCAGTGATACCGGGACAGGGTTGTATGGCTACACCTTC.